The entry below describes one T cell receptor (beta chain). Method: immunoSEQ multiplex PCR; TCRdb's copy keeps in-frame clones and lacks some. Here the sample spans over 150,000 clones, 90% being singletons. This entry is derived from a study of blood T cell repertoires in COVID-19. The TCR comes from a man aged 50 to 59 with acute or convalescent COVID-19. The sequencing sample was made of peripheral blood.

The chain's CDR3 is CASSQGLTGANTGELFF. The CDR3 DNA follows: TGTGCCAGCAGCCAGGGTTTGACAGGAGCGAACACCGGGGAGCTGTTTTTT. The V gene is TRBV4-2, the J gene TRBJ2-2, with D possibly being TRBD1 (6 bases). CDR3 length: 17 amino acids. The germline V gene encodes CDR1 LGHNA and CDR2 YNFKEQ. Trimming took off 3 bases at V and 0 bases at J, with 14 bases between the two ends.